The 10 T cell receptor beta chains listed next were all sequenced from one sample in a study of graft-versus-host responses after intestinal transplantation. Some clones are missing from TCRdb's copy, which holds only in-frame ones; the method was immunoSEQ multiplex PCR. The repertoire includes 43,000 or so clones, approximately 92% of them detected once, and roughly 6% sits in the top ten. This specimen was PBMCs, taken about 800 days after a first intestinal transplant, on the day of a second. These receptors all come from a human patient who received an intestinal transplant, so some T cells may come from the graft donor.

This chain links TRBV5-4 with TRBJ2-2; D gene unclear. CDR1 SGHNT and CDR2 YYREEE come from the germline V gene (reference sequence). The CDR3 is made up of 12 amino acids. V was cut by 3 bases and J by 6 bases, with 6 bases left in between. The CDR3 DNA reads TGTGCCAGCAGCTGGGATGCCGGGGAGCTGTTTTTT. Translating gives CASSWDAGELFF.

The chain employs TRBV27 and TRBJ1-6; possible D gene TRBD1, 5 bases. The CDR3 sequence is 12 residues long. Trimming shortened V by 6 bases and J by 14 bases, and 14 bases separated the two germline ends. Germline V CDR1 and CDR2: MNHEY, SMNVEV (reference sequence). For the CDR3, the DNA is TGTGCCAGCAGCATGGACACCGTGACCCTCCACTTT. It translates to CASSMDTVTLHF.

The CDR3 DNA reads TGTGCCAGCATAGTTTGGACAGGATACGGTCAACTAGCGGGAGGGAGCTCCTACGAGCAGTACTTC. This encodes CASIVWTGYGQLAGGSSYEQYF. The rearrangement links TRBV9 to TRBJ2-7; TRBD2 matches at 13 bases. Germline CDR1 SGDLS, CDR2 YYNGEE. With 6 bases clipped from V and 0 bases from J, the junction kept 24 bases outside the gene matches. This CDR3 is built from 22 residues.

The rearrangement uses TRBV5-4 and TRBJ1-2; D call uncertain. The germline V gene has CDR1 SGHNT and CDR2 YYREEE (reference sequence). The V and J ends lost 3 bases and 0 bases respectively, with 9 bases between them. The CDR3 is 14 residues long. The CDR3 here is CASSSPGANYGYTF. The DNA for the CDR3 is TGTGCCAGCAGCTCACCGGGTGCTAACTATGGCTACACCTTC.

V is TRBV14 and J is TRBJ2-5, with 7 bases aligning to TRBD2. The ends lost 4 bases at V and 3 bases at J; junction bases unmatched: 5. The CDR3 is made up of 14 amino acids. CDR1 is SGHDN, CDR2 FVKESK, per germline. CDR3 residues: CASSLELAEETQYF. CDR3 in DNA: TGTGCCAGCAGCCTCGAGCTAGCGGAAGAGACCCAGTACTTC.

The chain has TRBV18 and TRBJ2-7; possibly TRBD2 for D (5 bases). Germline-derived CDR1 and CDR2 are KGHSH and LQKENI. This CDR3 has 14 residues. V lost 3 bases, J lost 6 bases, and 15 bases lay in between. In DNA, the CDR3 is TGTGCCAGCTCACCGAGGGCAATCGAGGGCGAGCAGTACTTC. The encoded protein is CASSPRAIEGEQYF.

The chain couples TRBV6-5 to TRBJ2-7; tentative D call: TRBD1 (5 bases). CDR1 is MNHEY, CDR2 SVGAGI, per germline. V was pared by 3 bases and J by 5 bases, with 17 bases between. CDR3 length: 15 residues. The CDR3 DNA follows: TGTGCCAGCAGTTATCGCAGGGTCTCCGACGACGAGCAGTACTTC. This encodes CASSYRRVSDDEQYF.

The rearrangement uses TRBV27 and TRBJ2-3; D not resolved. CDR1 and CDR2 (germline): MNHEY, SMNVEV (reference sequence). V lost 6 bases and J lost 0, with 10 bases in between. This CDR3 contains 14 residues. CDR3 amino acids: CASRVRPSTDTQYF. The CDR3 DNA sequence: TGTGCCAGCAGGGTACGTCCTAGCACAGATACGCAGTATTTT.

This chain links TRBV19 with TRBJ2-6, with D uncertain. V lost 8 bases and J lost 1, with 18 bases in between. The CDR3 is 17 residues long. The V gene's germline CDR1 is LNHDA and CDR2 SQIVND (reference sequence). In DNA form, the CDR3 reads TGTGCCAGTCAGAACAAAGTCTGGCAATCTGGGGCCAACGTCCTGACTTTC. It encodes CASQNKVWQSGANVLTF. The full variable domain, in which reference TRBV19 and TRBJ2-6 provide the parts outside the CDR3, is DGGITQSPKYLFRKEGQNVTLSCEQNLNHDAMYWYRQDPGQGLRLIYYSQIVNDFQKGDIAEGYSVSREKKESFPLTVTSAQKNPTAFYLCASQNKVWQSGANVLTFGAGSRLTVL.

The rearrangement uses TRBV9 and TRBJ2-2; TRBD2 matches at 9 bases. The CDR3 spans 15 residues. V dropped 3 bases and J dropped 3; count of bases not matched to a gene: 3. The germline V gene has CDR1 SGDLS and CDR2 YYNGEE. The CDR3 DNA is TGTGCCAGCAGCGCCCGACTAGCGGACACCGGGGAGCTGTTTTTT. Its translation is CASSARLADTGELFF.